The 32 T cell receptor beta chains below all came from one sample that was sequenced in a study of cytomegalovirus exposure and HLA in healthy donors. Use of 60 Vbeta and 13 Jbeta primers characterized the PCR. Data came from immunoSEQ multiplex PCR; TCRdb stores just in-frame clones and leaves some out. The table has roughly 200,000 clones, around 78% seen once. Sequencing used PBMCs. These TCRs come from a young man in good health and CMV-seronegative.

The table lists this clone with a few counts. This chain connects TRBV2 to TRBJ1-2, with a weak D call TRBD1 (5 bases). CDR1 and CDR2 (germline): SNHLY, FYNNEI. This CDR3 region has 13 residues. V lost 3 bases and J lost 8, with 13 bases in between. CDR3 residues: CASSEGQGRGYTF. The CDR3 DNA reads as TGTGCCAGCAGTGAGGGGCAGGGTAGGGGCTACACCTTC.

The chain employs TRBV5-1 and TRBJ1-5, with 8 bases identical to TRBD1. CDR3 size: 14 residues. Unmatched junction bases numbered 5, after V lost 4 bases and J lost 5 bases. Germline V gene lookup returns CDR1 SGHRS and CDR2 YFSETQ. CDR3 DNA sequence: TGCGCCAGCAGCCCAGGACAGGGTCATCAGCCCCAGCATTTT. Its protein is CASSPGQGHQPQHF.

The V gene is TRBV7-9, the J gene TRBJ2-3, with TRBD1 matching 7 bases. Per the germline V gene, CDR1 is SEHNR and CDR2 is FQNEAQ (reference sequence). The CDR3 covers 13 residues. With 6 bases clipped from V and 8 bases from J, the junction kept 8 bases outside the gene matches. In DNA form, the CDR3 reads TGTGCCAGCAGATCCCGACAGGGCGTTACGCAGTATTTT. Protein product: CASRSRQGVTQYF.

CDR3 bases: TGTGCCAGCAGGGACAGCAGCTCTGGAAACACCATATATTTT. It encodes CASRDSSSGNTIYF. V and J are TRBV28 and TRBJ1-3; tentative D call: TRBD1 (6 bases). Trimming took off 6 bases at V and 0 bases at J, with 9 bases between the two ends. Per germline, CDR1 MDHEN and CDR2 SYDVKM. This CDR3 contains 14 residues.

The chain recombines TRBV28 with TRBJ1-5; 8 bases fit TRBD1. The CDR3 consists of 16 residues. The J segment lost 0 bases and the V segment lost 8 bases, leaving 9 bases of the junction unmatched. Germline V lookup: CDR1 MDHEN, CDR2 SYDVKM. CDR3 region: CASEDRDTPSNQPQHF. CDR3 nucleotide sequence: TGTGCCAGCGAGGACAGGGATACACCTAGCAATCAGCCCCAGCATTTT.

The chain has TRBV27 and TRBJ2-7; TRBD1 might be the D (6 bases). V was shortened by 5 bases and J by 3 bases, with 14 bases between the two germline ends. The CDR3 is 14 amino acids. The germline gives CDR1 MNHEY, CDR2 SMNVEV (reference sequence). The DNA for the CDR3 is TGTGCCAGCAGTGCCACCGGGACACGCTACGAGCAGTACTTC. Its translation is CASSATGTRYEQYF.

The chain couples TRBV4-1 to TRBJ2-7, with TRBD1 matching 7 bases. Per germline, CDR1 MGHRA and CDR2 YSYEKL. The V segment lost 1 base and the J segment 0 bases; nucleotides outside the gene matches: 3. This CDR3 region has 15 residues. In nucleotides, the CDR3 is TGCGCCAGCAGCCAAGTCCGGGACAGCTCCTACGAGCAGTACTTC. This sequence encodes CASSQVRDSSYEQYF.

The CDR3 DNA sequence: TGTGCCTGGGAGCGGGAGAACACTGAAGCTTTCTTT. This sequence encodes CAWERENTEAFF. The rearrangement joins TRBV30 to TRBJ1-1, with no clear D. V lost 5 bases to trimming and J lost 1 base, with 8 bases between them. CDR1 is GTSNPN, CDR2 SVGIG, per germline (reference sequence). The CDR3 has 12 amino acids.

This chain joins TRBV7-9 and TRBJ2-1; 14 nucleotides align to TRBD2. The V gene end was trimmed by 1 base and the J gene end by 5 bases; junction bases not matched to a gene: 4. The germline V gene encodes CDR1 SEHNR and CDR2 FQNEAQ (reference sequence). The CDR3 contains 17 residues. The CDR3 spells CASSLGLAGGPNNEQFF. The CDR3 DNA reads TGTGCCAGCAGCTTAGGACTAGCGGGAGGGCCAAACAATGAGCAGTTCTTC.

This chain joins TRBV4-1 and TRBJ1-5; no clear D. This CDR3 is built from 18 residues. Germline CDR1 is MGHRA and CDR2 is YSYEKL. V was clipped by 0 bases and J by 0 bases, with 15 bases between them. The CDR3 nucleotides are TGCGCCAGCAGCCAAGAAAACGGGTTGGCAGCTAGCAATCAGCCCCAGCATTTT. Its protein is CASSQENGLAASNQPQHF.

This clone was detected a few times. The chain combines TRBV6-6 with TRBJ1-1, with D unresolved. With 0 bases removed from V and 7 bases from J, the gap between germline ends came to 6 bases. This CDR3 contains 12 residues. Germline CDR1 and CDR2: MNHNY and SVGAGI (reference sequence). This CDR3 is CASSYSSIEAFF. CDR3 DNA sequence: TGTGCCAGCAGTTACTCGTCTATTGAAGCTTTCTTT.

The V gene is TRBV7-9, the J gene TRBJ2-4, with 14 bases identical to TRBD2. V gave up 5 bases and J gave up 9 bases; unmatched junction bases: 6. This CDR3 is built from 15 residues. Germline-derived CDR1 and CDR2 are SEHNR and FQNEAQ (reference sequence). DNA for the CDR3: TGTGCCAGCAGCCCGACTAGCGGGGGGGGCGGCATTCAGTACTTC. Amino acids: CASSPTSGGGGIQYF.

This chain links TRBV21-1 with TRBJ1-5. TRBV21-1 is a listed pseudogene. This CDR3 comprises 13 residues. The CDR3 is CASSQEGNQPQHF. CDR3 coding DNA: TGTGCCAGCAGCCAGGAGGGCAATCAGCCCCAGCATTTT.

The V and J genes are TRBV28 and TRBJ1-4; 8 bases agree with TRBD1. Germline V gene lookup returns CDR1 MDHEN and CDR2 SYDVKM. This CDR3 has 15 residues. The trim removed 6 bases at V and 8 bases at J, leaving 11 bases unmatched. As DNA, the CDR3 is TGTGCCAGCAGGTACGCTCAGGGGGCGAGCGAAAAACTGTTTTTT. Translating gives CASRYAQGASEKLFF.

V gene TRBV18 combines with J gene TRBJ1-1; a weak D match, TRBD1 (6 bases). Trimming shortened V by 3 bases and J by 0 bases, and 11 bases separated the two germline ends. CDR3 length: 15 amino acids. Germline CDR1 reads KGHSH; CDR2 reads LQKENI. The CDR3 reads CASSPKTGLNTEAFF. The DNA of the CDR3 is TGTGCCAGCTCACCGAAGACAGGCTTGAACACTGAAGCTTTCTTT.

The V and J genes are TRBV30 and TRBJ1-5; D possibly corresponds to TRBD1 (6 bases). The CDR3 sequence is 17 residues long. V lost 2 bases, J lost 2 bases, and 19 bases lay in between. Germline V gives CDR1 GTSNPN, CDR2 SVGIG (reference sequence). CDR3 residues: CAWSLPTGRSGNQPQHF. CDR3 in DNA: TGTGCCTGGAGTCTGCCTACAGGGCGTTCTGGCAATCAGCCCCAGCATTTT.

The chain is built from TRBV5-1 and TRBJ2-2; the D gene is possibly TRBD2 (6 bases). Deletions cut 7 bases from V and 0 bases from J, with 16 bases between. The germline V gene encodes CDR1 SGHRS and CDR2 YFSETQ. CDR3 length equals 16 residues. This CDR3 reads CASAIGGGTNTGELFF. As DNA, the CDR3 is TGCGCCAGCGCCATCGGAGGAGGGACGAACACCGGGGAGCTGTTTTTT.

This clone was recorded once. At one end the junction does not follow the germline gene, possibly because of a read error. This chain joins TRBV5-1 and TRBJ2-7; 7 nucleotides agree with TRBD1. CDR3 size: 12 residues. CDR1 SGHRS and CDR2 YFSETQ come from the germline V gene. CDR3 bases: TGCGCCAGCAGCTTGAACGAGGGACAGTCTAACTTC. Its protein is CASSLNEGQSNF.

The chain joins TRBV2 to TRBJ1-5; 8 bases map to TRBD1. The CDR3 totals 15 residues. The junction had 6 bases not matched to a gene; V was cut back by 8 bases and J by 0 bases. Germline values: CDR1 SNHLY, CDR2 FYNNEI. The CDR3 is CASGQTGVSNQPQHF. CDR3 bases: TGTGCCAGCGGCCAGACAGGGGTTAGCAATCAGCCCCAGCATTTT.

This chain joins TRBV2 and TRBJ2-7, with D possibly TRBD2 on 5 matching bases. The ends were cut back, 1 base at V and 0 bases at J, with 7 bases in the middle. The CDR3 runs to 14 residues. Germline V gene data show CDR1 as SNHLY and CDR2 as FYNNEI. CDR3 bases: TGTGCCAGCAGTGAAGGGGAGTCCTCCTACGAGCAGTACTTC. Residues: CASSEGESSYEQYF.

This chain uses TRBV5-4 with TRBJ2-7; 11 nucleotides align to TRBD1. Germline V gives CDR1 SGHNT, CDR2 YYREEE (reference sequence). The V and J ends lost 2 bases and 7 bases, in that order; junction bases with no gene match: 5. This CDR3 region has 14 residues. The CDR3 region is CASSFPGQGGEQYF. DNA for the CDR3: TGTGCCAGCAGCTTTCCGGGACAGGGGGGTGAGCAGTACTTC.

The rearrangement joins TRBV7-9 to TRBJ2-1; 7 nucleotides align to TRBD1. The V segment lost 5 bases and the J segment 4 bases; nucleotides outside the gene matches: 8. In germline, CDR1 is SEHNR, CDR2 FQNEAQ (reference sequence). CDR3 length equals 15 residues. The CDR3 region is CASSRPPGGYNEQFF. The CDR3 DNA reads TGTGCCAGCAGCCGACCGCCAGGGGGTTACAATGAGCAGTTCTTC.

The rearrangement joins TRBV7-3 to TRBJ2-3, with TRBD2 as a possible D gene (5 bases). Germline-derived CDR1 and CDR2 are SGHTA and FQGTGA. The CDR3 sequence is 13 residues long. Trimming left V 4 bases short and J 4 bases short, with 9 bases between. CDR3 in amino acids: CASSSLGADTQYF. The CDR3 DNA sequence: TGTGCCAGCAGCTCACTAGGAGCAGATACGCAGTATTTT.

The sample holds a few counts of this clone. The chain couples TRBV27 to TRBJ2-7; D gene unclear. In germline, CDR1 is MNHEY, CDR2 SMNVEV (reference sequence). V dropped 6 bases and J dropped 2 bases, with 5 bases sitting between them. This CDR3 region has 11 residues. The CDR3 DNA reads as TGTGCCAGCAGCCGTACCTACGAGCAGTACTTC. Translating it yields CASSRTYEQYF.

The chain has TRBV2 and TRBJ1-6, with D unresolved. With 6 bases removed from V and 0 bases from J, the gap between germline ends came to 9 bases. The CDR3 is 15 amino acids. Germline loops: CDR1 SNHLY, CDR2 FYNNEI. This CDR3 is CASRGESSYNSPLHF. The CDR3, as DNA: TGTGCCAGCAGGGGCGAGAGCTCCTATAATTCACCCCTCCACTTT.

The V gene is TRBV6-5, the J gene TRBJ1-3; TRBD1 matches at 7 bases. The CDR3 covers 14 residues. CDR1 is MNHEY, CDR2 SVGAGI, per germline. The V segment lost 6 bases and the J segment 3 bases; nucleotides outside the gene matches: 5. The CDR3 is CASRGGAGGNTIYF. CDR3 nucleotides: TGTGCCAGCAGAGGGGGCGCAGGTGGAAACACCATATATTTT.

The rearrangement joins TRBV28 to TRBJ1-4; tentatively, D is TRBD1 (5 bases). Trimming took off 10 bases at V and 6 bases at J, with 12 bases between the two ends. The CDR3 has 12 amino acids. Germline V gene lookup returns CDR1 MDHEN and CDR2 SYDVKM. CDR3 loop: CATNQGYEKLFF. The CDR3 coding sequence is TGTGCCACCAATCAGGGATATGAAAAACTGTTTTTT.

This clone occurred a few times. V gene TRBV11-2 combines with J gene TRBJ2-7, with no clear D. The CDR3 runs 14 residues. V lost 1 base and J 2 bases, leaving 9 bases between the germline ends. CDR1 is SGHAT, CDR2 FQNNGV, per germline. Here the CDR3 reads CASSLARHTYEQYF. As DNA, the CDR3 is TGTGCCAGCAGCTTAGCCCGACATACCTACGAGCAGTACTTC.

The chain recombines TRBV9 with TRBJ1-1; 11 nucleotides agree with TRBD1. The V gene's germline CDR1 is SGDLS and CDR2 YYNGEE. Trimming removed 3 bases from V and 6 bases from J; junction bases left unmatched: 7. CDR3 length: 15 residues. CDR3 region: CASSARTGGIAEAFF. The CDR3, as DNA: TGTGCCAGCAGCGCCAGGACAGGGGGCATCGCTGAAGCTTTCTTT.

The V call is TRBV7-6, the J call TRBJ2-7; 10 nucleotides agree with TRBD1. Germline CDR1 and CDR2: SGHVS and FNYEAQ. CDR3 length equals 14 residues. After removal of 5 bases from V and 3 bases from J, the junction contained 4 bases not matched to a gene. CDR3 region: CASSPTGGGYEQYF. DNA for the CDR3: TGTGCCAGCAGCCCGACAGGGGGCGGCTACGAGCAGTACTTC.

The chain is built from TRBV19 and TRBJ1-5; 11 bases match TRBD1. This CDR3 has 17 amino acids. V lost 8 bases, J lost 0 bases, and 9 bases stayed unmatched. Germline V gene data show CDR1 as LNHDA and CDR2 as SQIVND (reference sequence). The CDR3 sequence is CASGDRGREYSNQPQHF. DNA for the CDR3: TGTGCCAGTGGGGACAGGGGGAGAGAATATAGCAATCAGCCCCAGCATTTT.

The CDR3: CASSIGQGGFTDTQYF. For the CDR3, the DNA is TGTGCCAGCAGTATCGGACAGGGGGGATTCACAGATACGCAGTATTTT. The chain recombines TRBV28 with TRBJ2-3; 10 nucleotides match TRBD1. Germline V gives CDR1 MDHEN, CDR2 SYDVKM. The CDR3 contains 16 residues. V lost 5 bases and J lost 2; bases outside the gene matches: 7.